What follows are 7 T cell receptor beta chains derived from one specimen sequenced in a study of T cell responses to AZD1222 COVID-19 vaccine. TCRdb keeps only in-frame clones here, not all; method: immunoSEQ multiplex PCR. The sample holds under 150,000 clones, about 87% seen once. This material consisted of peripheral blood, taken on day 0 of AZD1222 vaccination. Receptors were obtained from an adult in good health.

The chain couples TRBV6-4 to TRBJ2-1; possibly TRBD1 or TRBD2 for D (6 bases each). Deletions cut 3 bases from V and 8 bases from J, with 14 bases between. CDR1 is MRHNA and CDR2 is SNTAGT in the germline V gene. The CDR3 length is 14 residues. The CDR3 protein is CASSEKGGEDEQFF. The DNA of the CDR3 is TGTGCCAGCAGTGAAAAGGGGGGAGAGGATGAGCAGTTCTTC.

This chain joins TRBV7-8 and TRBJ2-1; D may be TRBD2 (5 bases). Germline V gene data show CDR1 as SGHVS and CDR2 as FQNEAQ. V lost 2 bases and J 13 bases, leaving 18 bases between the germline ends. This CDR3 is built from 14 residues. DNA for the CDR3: TGTGCCAGCAGCTTATCCATTCAGCCGGCTAGCCAGTTCTTC. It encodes CASSLSIQPASQFF.

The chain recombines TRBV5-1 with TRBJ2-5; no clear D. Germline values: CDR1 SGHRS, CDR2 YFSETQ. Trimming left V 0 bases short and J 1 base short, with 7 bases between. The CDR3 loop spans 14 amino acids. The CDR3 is CASSLVPIQETQYF. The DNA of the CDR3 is TGCGCCAGCAGCTTGGTTCCGATCCAAGAGACCCAGTACTTC.

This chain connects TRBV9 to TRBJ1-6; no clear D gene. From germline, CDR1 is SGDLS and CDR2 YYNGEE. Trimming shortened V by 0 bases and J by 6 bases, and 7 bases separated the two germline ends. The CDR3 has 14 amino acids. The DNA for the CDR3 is TGTGCCAGCAGCGTAGCCCTCTTTAATTCACCCCTCCACTTT. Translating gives CASSVALFNSPLHF.

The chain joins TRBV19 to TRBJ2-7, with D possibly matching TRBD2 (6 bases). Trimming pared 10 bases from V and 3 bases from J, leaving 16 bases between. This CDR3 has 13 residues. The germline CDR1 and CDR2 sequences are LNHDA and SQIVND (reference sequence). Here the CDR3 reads CATSAGTYYEQYF. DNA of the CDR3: TGTGCCACTTCGGCGGGAACCTACTACGAGCAGTACTTC. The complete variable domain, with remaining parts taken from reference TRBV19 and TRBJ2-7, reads DGGITQSPKYLFRKEGQNVTLSCEQNLNHDAMYWYRQDPGQGLRLIYYSQIVNDFQKGDIAEGYSVSREKKESFPLTVTSAQKNPTAFYLCATSAGTYYEQYFGPGTRLTVT.

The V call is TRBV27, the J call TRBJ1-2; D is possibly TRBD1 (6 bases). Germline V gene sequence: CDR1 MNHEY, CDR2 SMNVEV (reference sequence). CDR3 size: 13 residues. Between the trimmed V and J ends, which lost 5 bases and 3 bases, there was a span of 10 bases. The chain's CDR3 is CASSIGQHYGYTF. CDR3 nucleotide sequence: TGTGCCAGCAGTATTGGACAGCACTATGGCTACACCTTC.

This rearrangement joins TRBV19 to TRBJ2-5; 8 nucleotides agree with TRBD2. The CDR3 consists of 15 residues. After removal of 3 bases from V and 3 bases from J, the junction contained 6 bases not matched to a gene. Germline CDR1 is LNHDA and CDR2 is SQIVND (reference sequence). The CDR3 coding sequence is TGTGCCAGTAGTATTAGCGGGACGAAAAAAGAGACCCAGTACTTC. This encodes CASSISGTKKETQYF.